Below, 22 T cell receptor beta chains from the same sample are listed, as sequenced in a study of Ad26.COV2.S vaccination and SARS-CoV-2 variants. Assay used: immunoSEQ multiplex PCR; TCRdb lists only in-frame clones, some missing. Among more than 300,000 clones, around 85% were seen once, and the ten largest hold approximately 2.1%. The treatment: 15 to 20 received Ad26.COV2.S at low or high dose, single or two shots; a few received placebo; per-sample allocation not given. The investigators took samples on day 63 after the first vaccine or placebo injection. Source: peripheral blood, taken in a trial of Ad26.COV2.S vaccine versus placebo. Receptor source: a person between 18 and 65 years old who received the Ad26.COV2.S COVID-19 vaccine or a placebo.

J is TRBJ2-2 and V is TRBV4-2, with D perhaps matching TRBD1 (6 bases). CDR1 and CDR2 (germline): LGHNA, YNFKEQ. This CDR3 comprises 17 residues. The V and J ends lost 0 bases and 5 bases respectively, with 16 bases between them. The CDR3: CASSQDSFGTWTGELFF. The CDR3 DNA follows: TGTGCCAGCAGCCAAGATTCCTTTGGGACATGGACCGGGGAGCTGTTTTTT.

As DNA, the CDR3 is TGTGCCAGCAGCCGGCAGCGCGGGGGGTATTCCTACGAGCAGTACTTC. It encodes CASSRQRGGYSYEQYF. The V gene is TRBV11-3, the J gene TRBJ2-7; 8 nucleotides align to TRBD2. The CDR3 is made up of 16 amino acids. Losses at the gene ends were 5 bases for V and 1 base for J; bases not matched to a gene: 10. Germline V gives CDR1 SGHNT, CDR2 YENEEA. The whole variable domain, remainder taken from reference TRBV11-3 and TRBJ2-7, is EAGVVQSPRYKIIEKKQPVAFWCNPISGHNTLYWYLQNLGQGPELLIRYENEEAVDDSQLPKDRFSAERLKGVDSTLKIQPAELGDSAVYLCASSRQRGGYSYEQYFGPGTRLTVT.

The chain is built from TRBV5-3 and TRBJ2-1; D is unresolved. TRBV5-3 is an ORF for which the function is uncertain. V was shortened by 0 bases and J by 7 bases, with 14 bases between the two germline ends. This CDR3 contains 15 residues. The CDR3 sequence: CARSLVRPTRNEQFF. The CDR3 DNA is TGTGCCAGAAGCTTGGTTCGACCGACTCGAAATGAGCAGTTCTTC.

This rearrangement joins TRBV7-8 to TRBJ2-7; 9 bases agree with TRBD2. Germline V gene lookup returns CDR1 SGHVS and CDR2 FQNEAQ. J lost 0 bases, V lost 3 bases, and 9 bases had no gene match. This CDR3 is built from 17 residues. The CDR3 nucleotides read TGTGCCAGCAGCTTTTATAGCGGGGGCCGACCCTCCTACGAGCAGTACTTC. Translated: CASSFYSGGRPSYEQYF.

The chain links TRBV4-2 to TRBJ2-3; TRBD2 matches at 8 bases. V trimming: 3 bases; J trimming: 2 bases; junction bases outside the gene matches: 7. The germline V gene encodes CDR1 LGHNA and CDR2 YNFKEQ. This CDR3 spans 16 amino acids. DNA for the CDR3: TGTGCCAGCAGCCAGGACGGGACTAGAGACACAGATACGCAGTATTTT. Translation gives CASSQDGTRDTDTQYF.

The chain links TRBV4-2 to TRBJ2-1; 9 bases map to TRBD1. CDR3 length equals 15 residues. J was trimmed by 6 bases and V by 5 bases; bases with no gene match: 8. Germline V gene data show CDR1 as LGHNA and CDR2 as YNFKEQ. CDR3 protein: CASSRTGVVSNEQFF. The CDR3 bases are TGTGCCAGCAGCAGGACAGGGGTGGTCTCCAATGAGCAGTTCTTC.

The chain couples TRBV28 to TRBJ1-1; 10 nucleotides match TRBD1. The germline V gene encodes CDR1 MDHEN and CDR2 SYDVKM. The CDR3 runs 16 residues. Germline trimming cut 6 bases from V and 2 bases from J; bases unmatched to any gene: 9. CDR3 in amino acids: CASSRRGTGENTEAFF. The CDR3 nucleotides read TGTGCCAGCAGCCGCCGTGGGACAGGGGAAAACACTGAAGCTTTCTTT.

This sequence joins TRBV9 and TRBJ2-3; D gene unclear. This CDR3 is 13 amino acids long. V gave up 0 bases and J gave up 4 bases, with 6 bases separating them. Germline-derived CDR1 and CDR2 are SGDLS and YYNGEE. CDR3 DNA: TGTGCCAGCAGCGTAGACTTCCCAGATACGCAGTATTTT. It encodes CASSVDFPDTQYF.

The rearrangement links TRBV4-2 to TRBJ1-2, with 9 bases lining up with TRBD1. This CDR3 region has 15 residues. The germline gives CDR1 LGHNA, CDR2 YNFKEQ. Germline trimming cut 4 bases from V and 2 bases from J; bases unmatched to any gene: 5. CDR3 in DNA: TGTGCCAGCAGCCTTTCCGACAGGGGGAACTATGGCTACACCTTC. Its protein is CASSLSDRGNYGYTF.

The DNA of the CDR3 is TGTGCCATCAGCGCTGGCATCCTACAGGGGCGGTTCGGGGGGGAGACCCAGTACTTC. It encodes CAISAGILQGRFGGETQYF. The V gene is TRBV10-3, the J gene TRBJ2-5, with D perhaps given as TRBD1 or TRBD2 (7 bases each). The CDR3 is made up of 19 amino acids. CDR1 and CDR2 (germline): ENHRY, SYGVKD. V was shortened by 6 bases and J by 5 bases, with 31 bases between the two germline ends.

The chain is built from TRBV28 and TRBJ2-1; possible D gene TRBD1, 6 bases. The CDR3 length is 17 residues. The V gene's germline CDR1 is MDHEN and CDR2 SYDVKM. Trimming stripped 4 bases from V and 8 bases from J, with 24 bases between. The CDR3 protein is CASSSALFSRQVDEQFF. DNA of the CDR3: TGTGCCAGCAGTTCCGCCCTCTTTTCAAGACAGGTCGATGAGCAGTTCTTC. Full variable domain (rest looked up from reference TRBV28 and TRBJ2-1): DVKVTQSSRYLVKRTGEKVFLECVQDMDHENMFWYRQDPGLGLRLIYFSYDVKMKEKGDIPEGYSVSREKKERFSLILESASTNQTSMYLCASSSALFSRQVDEQFFGPGTRLTVL.

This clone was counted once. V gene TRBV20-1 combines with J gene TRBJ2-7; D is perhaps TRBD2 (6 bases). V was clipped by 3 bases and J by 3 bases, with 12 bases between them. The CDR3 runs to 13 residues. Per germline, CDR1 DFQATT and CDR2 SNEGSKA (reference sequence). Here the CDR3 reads CSASLLRGYEQYF. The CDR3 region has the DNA TGCAGTGCTAGTTTATTGCGGGGCTACGAGCAGTACTTC.

This CDR3 reads CASSLMDQPQHF. The CDR3 nucleotides read TGTGCCAGCAGTTTAATGGATCAGCCCCAGCATTTT. The V gene is TRBV28, the J gene TRBJ1-5, with D unresolved. Looked up from germline, CDR1 is MDHEN and CDR2 is SYDVKM. Trimming pared 2 bases from V and 5 bases from J, leaving 4 bases between. The CDR3 covers 12 residues.

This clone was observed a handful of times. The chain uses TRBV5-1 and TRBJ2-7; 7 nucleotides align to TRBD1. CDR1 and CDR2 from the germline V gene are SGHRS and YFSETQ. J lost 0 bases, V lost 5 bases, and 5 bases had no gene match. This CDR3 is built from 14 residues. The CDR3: CASRYGDSSYEQYF. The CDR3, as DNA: TGCGCCAGCAGATACGGGGACAGCTCCTACGAGCAGTACTTC.

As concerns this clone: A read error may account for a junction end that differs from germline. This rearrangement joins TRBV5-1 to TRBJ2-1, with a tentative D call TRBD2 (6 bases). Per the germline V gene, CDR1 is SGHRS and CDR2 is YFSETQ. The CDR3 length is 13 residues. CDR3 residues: CASSLGRGNAQFF. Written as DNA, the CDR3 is TGCGCCAGCAGCTTGGGCCGGGGGAATGCGCAGTTCTTC.

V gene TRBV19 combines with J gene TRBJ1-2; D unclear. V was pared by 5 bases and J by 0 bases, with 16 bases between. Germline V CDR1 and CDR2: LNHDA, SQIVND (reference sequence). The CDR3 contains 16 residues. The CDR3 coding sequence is TGTGCCAGTAGTCTCTTCGGATCGCTCCCTAACTATGGCTACACCTTC. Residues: CASSLFGSLPNYGYTF. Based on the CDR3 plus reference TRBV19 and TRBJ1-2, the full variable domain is DGGITQSPKYLFRKEGQNVTLSCEQNLNHDAMYWYRQDPGQGLRLIYYSQIVNDFQKGDIAEGYSVSREKKESFPLTVTSAQKNPTAFYLCASSLFGSLPNYGYTFGSGTRLTVV.

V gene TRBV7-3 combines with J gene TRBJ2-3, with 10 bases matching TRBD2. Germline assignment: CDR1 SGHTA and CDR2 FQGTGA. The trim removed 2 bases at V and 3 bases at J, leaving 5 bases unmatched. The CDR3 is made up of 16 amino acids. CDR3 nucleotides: TGTGCCAGCAGCTTATGGGATAGCGGGGGGACAGATACGCAGTATTTT. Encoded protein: CASSLWDSGGTDTQYF.

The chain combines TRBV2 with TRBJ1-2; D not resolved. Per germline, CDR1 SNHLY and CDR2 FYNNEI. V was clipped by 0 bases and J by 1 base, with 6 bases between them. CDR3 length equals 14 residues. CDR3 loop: CASSEAFLNYGYTF. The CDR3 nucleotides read TGTGCCAGCAGTGAAGCGTTCCTTAACTATGGCTACACCTTC. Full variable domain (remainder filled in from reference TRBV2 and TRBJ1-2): EPEVTQTPSHQVTQMGQEVILRCVPISNHLYFYWYRQILGQKVEFLVSFYNNEISEKSEIFDDQFSVERPDGSNFTLKIRSTKLEDSAMYFCASSEAFLNYGYTFGSGTRLTVV.

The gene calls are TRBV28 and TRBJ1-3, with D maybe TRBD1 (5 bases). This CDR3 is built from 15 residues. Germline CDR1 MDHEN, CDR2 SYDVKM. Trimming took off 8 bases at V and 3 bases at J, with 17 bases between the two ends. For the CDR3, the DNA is TGTGCCAGCGGCTGGGACTCAGGAGGTGGAAACACCATATATTTT. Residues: CASGWDSGGGNTIYF.

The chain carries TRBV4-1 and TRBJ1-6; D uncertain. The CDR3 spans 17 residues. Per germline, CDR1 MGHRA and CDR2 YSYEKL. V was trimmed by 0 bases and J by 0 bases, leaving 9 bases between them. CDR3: CASSQDYSSSYNSPLHF. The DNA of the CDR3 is TGCGCCAGCAGCCAAGATTACAGTAGCTCCTATAATTCACCCCTCCACTTT.

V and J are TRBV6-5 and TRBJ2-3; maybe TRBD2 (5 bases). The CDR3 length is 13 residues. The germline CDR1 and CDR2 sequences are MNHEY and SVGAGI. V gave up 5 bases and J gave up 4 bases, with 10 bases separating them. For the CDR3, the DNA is TGTGCCAGCAGTACTAGTAGGGCAGATACGCAGTATTTT. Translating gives CASSTSRADTQYF.

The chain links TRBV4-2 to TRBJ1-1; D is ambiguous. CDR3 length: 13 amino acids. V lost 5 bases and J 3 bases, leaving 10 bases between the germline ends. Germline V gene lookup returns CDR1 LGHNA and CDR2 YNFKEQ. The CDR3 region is CASSSQEHTEAFF. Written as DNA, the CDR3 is TGTGCCAGCAGCAGCCAGGAGCACACTGAAGCTTTCTTT.